This entry lists 30 T cell receptor beta chains sequenced from one sample in a study of blood T cell repertoires in COVID-19. Clones were sequenced by immunoSEQ multiplex PCR, and TCRdb holds only the in-frame ones, with some missing. The sample lists approximately 120,000 clones; around four fifths were seen once. The sequenced material came from peripheral blood. These receptors came from a woman aged 55-70 years with acute or convalescent COVID-19.

This clone was seen a few times. The J gene is TRBJ2-7, the V gene TRBV2; 10 bases align to TRBD2. Germline-derived CDR1 and CDR2 are SNHLY and FYNNEI. The CDR3 length is 13 residues. V shed 6 bases, J shed 9 bases, and the junction held 8 bases outside the gene matches. The CDR3 nucleotides are TGTGCCAGCAGATTCGGACTAGCGGCCTGGCAGTACTTC. Encoded protein: CASRFGLAAWQYF.

The V call is TRBV30, the J call TRBJ1-5, with D perhaps matching TRBD1 (6 bases). The CDR3 length is 16 residues. Between the trimmed V and J ends, which lost 2 bases and 2 bases, there was a span of 16 bases. Germline CDR1 and CDR2: GTSNPN and SVGIG (reference sequence). This CDR3 is CAWSTGTTGRNQPQHF. The DNA of the CDR3 is TGTGCCTGGAGTACCGGGACAACAGGACGCAATCAGCCCCAGCATTTT.

The J gene is TRBJ2-7, the V gene TRBV27; D unresolved. The length of the CDR3 is 14 residues. Per the germline V gene, CDR1 is MNHEY and CDR2 is SMNVEV (reference sequence). V dropped 6 bases and J dropped 1 base, with 13 bases sitting between them. The CDR3 loop is CASRFLSGSYEQYF. In DNA form, the CDR3 reads TGTGCCAGCAGGTTTCTTTCCGGGTCCTACGAGCAGTACTTC.

This clone was observed a single time. The chain joins TRBV27 to TRBJ1-2, with D perhaps matching TRBD1 (6 bases). The CDR3 is 15 residues long. Trimming removed 4 bases from V and 2 bases from J, with 14 bases in between. Germline CDR1 and CDR2: MNHEY and SMNVEV (reference sequence). CDR3: CASSSGQQGNYGYTF. CDR3 nucleotide sequence: TGTGCCAGCAGTTCCGGTCAACAGGGAAACTATGGCTACACCTTC.

V and J are TRBV5-6 and TRBJ2-7, with 8 nucleotides matching TRBD2. This CDR3 has 15 residues. The germline gives CDR1 SGHDT, CDR2 YYEEEE. The trim removed 4 bases at V and 3 bases at J, leaving 9 bases unmatched. The CDR3 spells CASSGWTSRHYEQYF. The CDR3 region has the DNA TGTGCCAGCAGCGGATGGACTAGCAGGCACTACGAGCAGTACTTC.

The V call is TRBV14, the J call TRBJ2-3; the match to TRBD2 covers 15 bases. Germline V gene sequence: CDR1 SGHDN, CDR2 FVKESK. V was clipped by 4 bases and J by 6 bases; unmatched bases: 2. The CDR3 is 15 amino acids. CDR3 region: CASSLGLAGGDTQYF. The CDR3 coding sequence is TGTGCCAGCAGCCTGGGACTAGCGGGGGGCGATACGCAGTATTTT.

The chain employs TRBV5-1 and TRBJ1-4; D not resolved. The length of the CDR3 is 16 residues. CDR1 and CDR2 (germline): SGHRS, YFSETQ. Trimming removed 4 bases from V and 6 bases from J, with 19 bases in between. The CDR3 bases are TGCGCCAGCAGCAACGACCCGGTACTGCGGTATGAAAAACTGTTTTTT. Amino acids: CASSNDPVLRYEKLFF.

V and J are TRBV7-2 and TRBJ1-2, with 7 bases that match TRBD1. There are 13 residues in the CDR3. The ends lost 5 bases at V and 7 bases at J; junction bases unmatched: 7. Germline V gene data show CDR1 as SGHTA and CDR2 as FQGNSA. Here the CDR3 reads CASSALTGFGYTF. The CDR3, as DNA: TGTGCCAGCAGCGCGTTGACAGGGTTTGGCTACACCTTC.

This clone was picked up one time. This rearrangement joins TRBV9 to TRBJ1-1; D is ambiguous. This CDR3 has 13 residues. The germline V and J ends were trimmed by 0 bases and 7 bases, with 10 bases remaining between them. Germline values: CDR1 SGDLS, CDR2 YYNGEE. The CDR3 coding sequence is TGTGCCAGCAGCGTAGTGGCTGCGGGTGAAGCTTTCTTT. As protein: CASSVVAAGEAFF. Together with reference TRBV9 and TRBJ1-1, the CDR3 gives the full variable domain: DSGVTQTPKHLITATGQRVTLRCSPRSGDLSVYWYQQSLDQGLQFLIQYYNGEERAKGNILERFSAQQFPDLHSELNLSSLELGDSALYFCASSVVAAGEAFFGQGTRLTVV.

The chain uses TRBV14 and TRBJ2-1, with TRBD2 as a possible D gene (6 bases). Deletions cut 4 bases from V and 2 bases from J, with 15 bases between. The CDR3 consists of 16 residues. Looked up from germline, CDR1 is SGHDN and CDR2 is FVKESK. CDR3 sequence: CASSPHQVAAYNEQFF. In DNA, the CDR3 is TGTGCCAGCAGCCCCCATCAGGTAGCGGCCTACAATGAGCAGTTCTTC.

V is TRBV7-9 and J is TRBJ2-7; the D gene is possibly TRBD2 (6 bases). The CDR3 runs to 14 residues. The V gene lost 1 base and the J gene lost 3 bases, with 10 bases spanning the gap. CDR1 is SEHNR and CDR2 is FQNEAQ in the germline V gene (reference sequence). This CDR3 reads CASSLVGGNYEQYF. DNA for the CDR3: TGTGCCAGCAGCTTAGTAGGCGGGAACTACGAGCAGTACTTC.

This clone is a singleton in its sample. The chain carries TRBV10-3 and TRBJ2-1, with 7 bases matching TRBD2. Per the germline V gene, CDR1 is ENHRY and CDR2 is SYGVKD. CDR3 size: 13 residues. J was trimmed by 8 bases and V by 4 bases; bases with no gene match: 5. The CDR3 bases are TGTGCCATCAGTGGACGGGAGGAGGATGAGCAGTTCTTC. It encodes CAISGREEDEQFF.

This clone was counted once. V gene TRBV28 combines with J gene TRBJ1-1; no clear D gene. The CDR3 sequence is 12 residues long. CDR1 and CDR2 (germline): MDHEN, SYDVKM. The V and J ends lost 6 bases and 4 bases respectively, with 9 bases between them. As DNA, the CDR3 is TGTGCCAGCAGGGTAGGACTCACTGAAGCTTTCTTT. This sequence encodes CASRVGLTEAFF. Full variable domain (rest looked up from reference TRBV28 and TRBJ1-1): DVKVTQSSRYLVKRTGEKVFLECVQDMDHENMFWYRQDPGLGLRLIYFSYDVKMKEKGDIPEGYSVSREKKERFSLILESASTNQTSMYLCASRVGLTEAFFGQGTRLTVV.

The genes are TRBV5-6 and TRBJ2-6; 7 positions agree with TRBD1. The germline V gene encodes CDR1 SGHDT and CDR2 YYEEEE. V shed 4 bases, J shed 0 bases, and the junction held 13 bases outside the gene matches. CDR3 length equals 19 residues. This CDR3 reads CASSPTGWGQTSGANVLTF. CDR3 DNA: TGTGCCAGCAGCCCCACCGGTTGGGGACAGACCTCTGGGGCCAACGTCCTGACTTTC. The whole variable domain, filled in from reference TRBV5-6 and TRBJ2-6, reads DAGVTQSPTHLIKTRGQQVTLRCSPKSGHDTVSWYQQALGQGPQFIFQYYEEEERQRGNFPDRFSGHQFPNYSSELNVNALLLGDSALYLCASSPTGWGQTSGANVLTFGAGSRLTVL.

The rearrangement links TRBV19 to TRBJ1-5, with TRBD1 as a possible D gene (5 bases). Germline V gene lookup returns CDR1 LNHDA and CDR2 SQIVND (reference sequence). Trimming stripped 6 bases from V and 4 bases from J, with 16 bases between. The CDR3 is 15 residues long. CDR3 amino acids: CASSDRTGPNQPQHF. As DNA, the CDR3 is TGTGCCAGTAGCGACAGAACAGGACCTAATCAGCCCCAGCATTTT.

The chain links TRBV27 to TRBJ2-1; possible D gene TRBD1, 6 bases. The germline V gene has CDR1 MNHEY and CDR2 SMNVEV (reference sequence). The CDR3 length is 15 residues. V was cut by 6 bases and J by 8 bases, with 20 bases left in between. The CDR3 bases are TGTGCCAGCAGGATCCGGGACACTCCATACTATGAGCAGTTCTTC. Its translation is CASRIRDTPYYEQFF.

This clone was observed once. The genes are TRBV6-5 and TRBJ2-7, with D maybe TRBD2 (5 bases). The CDR3 sequence is 11 residues long. Germline CDR1 and CDR2: MNHEY and SVGAGI. Trimming stripped 8 bases from V and 3 bases from J, with 8 bases between. Written as DNA, the CDR3 is TGTGCCAGCCAGCGGTACTACGAGCAGTACTTC. It is translated as CASQRYYEQYF.

Only one count was recorded for this clone. V usage is TRBV28 and J usage is TRBJ1-1; D call uncertain. The CDR3 covers 14 residues. Germline V gene sequence: CDR1 MDHEN, CDR2 SYDVKM. Trimming stripped 7 bases from V and 5 bases from J, with 17 bases between. In DNA, the CDR3 is TGTGCCAGCACTACTCTCAACAGCTTTACTGAAGCTTTCTTT. This encodes CASTTLNSFTEAFF.

V usage is TRBV5-5 and J usage is TRBJ2-1; 11 bases are a match to TRBD2. The CDR3 contains 17 residues. The V and J ends lost 5 bases and 0 bases, in that order; junction bases with no gene match: 7. Germline V CDR1 and CDR2: SGHKS, YYEKEE (reference sequence). The CDR3 DNA reads as TGTGCCAGCAGTCCGGGTGGGACTAGCGGCTCCTACAATGAGCAGTTCTTC. Translated, it gives CASSPGGTSGSYNEQFF.

This sequence joins TRBV27 and TRBJ2-7; D is unclear. CDR3 size: 15 residues. The V end was cut by 5 bases, the J end by 0 bases, with 14 bases between. Germline CDR1 MNHEY, CDR2 SMNVEV (reference sequence). The DNA of the CDR3 is TGTGCCAGCAGTCAAACTCGACCGGGCTCCTACGAGCAGTACTTC. The encoded protein is CASSQTRPGSYEQYF.

The chain combines TRBV29-1 with TRBJ2-2; D gene ambiguous. CDR3 size: 14 residues. The ends were cut back, 0 bases at V and 2 bases at J, with 7 bases in the middle. Germline V gene data show CDR1 as SQVTM and CDR2 as ANQGSEA. CDR3 nucleotides: TGCAGCGTTGAAGAACAGTTTAACACCGGGGAGCTGTTTTTT. The encoded protein is CSVEEQFNTGELFF.

V usage is TRBV6-4 and J usage is TRBJ1-1; maybe TRBD1 (6 bases). The CDR3 spans 15 residues. V shed 4 bases and J shed 4 bases, with 16 bases lying between them. Germline CDR1 and CDR2: MRHNA and SNTAGT. The CDR3 DNA reads as TGTGCCAGCAGTGGGAACCCGGGGGGCCCCACTGAAGCTTTCTTT. As protein: CASSGNPGGPTEAFF.

The chain couples TRBV6-5 to TRBJ1-1; D is uncertain. V lost 6 bases and J lost 10, with 12 bases in between. Germline V CDR1 and CDR2: MNHEY, SVGAGI. The CDR3 loop spans 11 amino acids. This chain's CDR3 is CASRRAFRAFF. DNA of the CDR3: TGTGCCAGCAGGAGGGCATTCAGAGCTTTCTTT.

The rearrangement uses TRBV5-1 and TRBJ2-1; TRBD1 agrees at 8 bases. This CDR3 is 16 amino acids long. The germline CDR1 and CDR2 sequences are SGHRS and YFSETQ. Germline trimming cut 4 bases from V and 5 bases from J; bases unmatched to any gene: 11. The CDR3 DNA follows: TGCGCCAGCAGCCCGCTCCGGGACAGGCTGAACAATGAGCAGTTCTTC. The encoded protein is CASSPLRDRLNNEQFF.

This clone is labeled medium-sized. V gene TRBV4-1 combines with J gene TRBJ2-7; 10 bases fit TRBD2. The CDR3 totals 15 residues. CDR1 is MGHRA and CDR2 is YSYEKL in the germline V gene. Trimming removed 3 bases from V and 2 bases from J; junction bases left unmatched: 4. CDR3 nucleotide sequence: TGCGCCAGCAGCCAGAATAGCGGGGGGACCTACGAGCAGTACTTC. Its translation is CASSQNSGGTYEQYF.

The rearrangement uses TRBV30 and TRBJ2-3; TRBD2 matches 7 bases. CDR3 size: 13 residues. Germline trimming cut 4 bases from V and 4 bases from J; bases unmatched to any gene: 5. CDR1 and CDR2 from the germline V gene are GTSNPN and SVGIG (reference sequence). CDR3 protein: CAWNGGFADTQYF. The CDR3 DNA reads TGTGCCTGGAACGGGGGGTTCGCAGATACGCAGTATTTT.

This clone appeared once. The J gene is TRBJ1-4, the V gene TRBV28; 10 bases match TRBD1. CDR1 and CDR2 from the germline V gene are MDHEN and SYDVKM. This CDR3 has 14 residues. The V and J ends lost 7 bases and 6 bases, in that order; junction bases with no gene match: 5. CDR3: CASTQTGGDEKLFF. The CDR3 nucleotides read TGTGCCAGCACCCAGACAGGGGGCGATGAAAAACTGTTTTTT. Filled out from reference TRBV28 and TRBJ1-4, the complete variable domain reads DVKVTQSSRYLVKRTGEKVFLECVQDMDHENMFWYRQDPGLGLRLIYFSYDVKMKEKGDIPEGYSVSREKKERFSLILESASTNQTSMYLCASTQTGGDEKLFFGSGTQLSVL.

The rearrangement links TRBV5-1 to TRBJ1-1, with a possible D match to TRBD1 (5 bases). The CDR3 sequence is 13 residues long. CDR1 is SGHRS and CDR2 is YFSETQ in the germline V gene. The germline V and J ends were trimmed by 4 bases and 4 bases, with 11 bases remaining between them. Written as DNA, the CDR3 is TGCGCCAGCAGCGCCCGGGGGAGCACTGAAGCTTTCTTT. Translated: CASSARGSTEAFF.

The genes are TRBV4-1 and TRBJ1-5; D is possibly TRBD1 (6 bases). The CDR3 totals 13 residues. Trimming removed 6 bases from V and 5 bases from J, with 11 bases in between. Germline CDR1 reads MGHRA; CDR2 reads YSYEKL. The CDR3 here is CASSLAGDQPQHF. CDR3 sequence (DNA): TGCGCCAGCAGTTTGGCAGGGGATCAGCCCCAGCATTTT.

As for this clone: A junction boundary mismatches the germline segment, possibly from a read error. The rearrangement links TRBV29-1 to TRBJ1-1; the D is unclear. In germline, CDR1 is SQVTM, CDR2 ANQGSEA. This CDR3 has 13 residues. CDR3: CSVEIGSNAEAFF. The CDR3 DNA follows: TGCAGCGTTGAAATCGGGTCGAACGCTGAAGCTTTCTTT.